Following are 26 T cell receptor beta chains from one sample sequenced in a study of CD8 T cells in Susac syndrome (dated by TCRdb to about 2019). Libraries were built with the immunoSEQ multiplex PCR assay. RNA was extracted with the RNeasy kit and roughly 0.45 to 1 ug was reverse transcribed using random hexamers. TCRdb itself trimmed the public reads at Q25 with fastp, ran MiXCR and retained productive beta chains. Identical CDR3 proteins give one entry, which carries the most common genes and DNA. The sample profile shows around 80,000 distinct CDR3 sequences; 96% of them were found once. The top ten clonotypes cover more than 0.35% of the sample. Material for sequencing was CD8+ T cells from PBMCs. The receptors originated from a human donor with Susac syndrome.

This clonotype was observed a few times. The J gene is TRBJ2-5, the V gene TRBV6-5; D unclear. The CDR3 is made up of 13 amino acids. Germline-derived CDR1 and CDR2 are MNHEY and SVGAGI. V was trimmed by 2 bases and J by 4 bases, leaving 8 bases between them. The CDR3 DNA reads TGTGCCAGCAGTTACGTCTCGGGAGAGACCCAGTACTTC. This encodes CASSYVSGETQYF.

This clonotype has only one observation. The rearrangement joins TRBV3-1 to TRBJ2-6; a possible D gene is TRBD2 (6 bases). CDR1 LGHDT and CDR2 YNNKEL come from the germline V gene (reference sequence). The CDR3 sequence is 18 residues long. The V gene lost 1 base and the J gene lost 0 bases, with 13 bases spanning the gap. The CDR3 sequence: CASSQVRIGSSGANVLTF. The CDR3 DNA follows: TGTGCCAGCAGCCAAGTTAGGATCGGGAGCTCTGGGGCCAACGTCCTGACTTTC. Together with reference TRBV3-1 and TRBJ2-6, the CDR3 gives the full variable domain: DTAVSQTPKYLVTQMGNDKSIKCEQNLGHDTMYWYKQDSKKFLKIMFSYNNKELIINETVPNRFSPKSPDKAHLNLHINSLELGDSAVYFCASSQVRIGSSGANVLTFGAGSRLTVL.

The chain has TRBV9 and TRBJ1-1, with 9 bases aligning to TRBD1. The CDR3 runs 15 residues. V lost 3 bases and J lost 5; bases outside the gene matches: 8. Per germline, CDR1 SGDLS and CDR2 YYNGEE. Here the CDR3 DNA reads TGTGCCAGCAGCGCCACCGGGACAGGGAGTACTGAAGCTTTCTTT. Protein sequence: CASSATGTGSTEAFF.

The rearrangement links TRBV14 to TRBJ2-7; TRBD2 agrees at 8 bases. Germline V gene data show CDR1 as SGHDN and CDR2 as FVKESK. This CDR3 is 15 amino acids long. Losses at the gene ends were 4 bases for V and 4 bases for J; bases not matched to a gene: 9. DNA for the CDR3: TGTGCCAGCAGCCTCGCCGGGACTAGTAGGTACGAGCAGTACTTC. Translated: CASSLAGTSRYEQYF.

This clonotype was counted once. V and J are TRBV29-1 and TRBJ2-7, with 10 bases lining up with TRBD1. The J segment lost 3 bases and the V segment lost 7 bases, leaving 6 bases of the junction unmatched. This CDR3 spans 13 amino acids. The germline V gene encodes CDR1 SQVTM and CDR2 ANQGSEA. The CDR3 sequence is CSGGTGDGYEQYF. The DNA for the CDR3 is TGCAGCGGCGGGACAGGGGACGGCTACGAGCAGTACTTC.

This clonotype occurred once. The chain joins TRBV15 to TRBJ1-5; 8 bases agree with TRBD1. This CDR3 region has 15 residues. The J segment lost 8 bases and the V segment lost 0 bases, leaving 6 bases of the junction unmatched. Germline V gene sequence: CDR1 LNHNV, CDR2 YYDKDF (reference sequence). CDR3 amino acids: CATSRDPGGREPQHF. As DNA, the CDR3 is TGTGCCACCAGCAGAGACCCAGGGGGCAGGGAGCCCCAGCATTTT.

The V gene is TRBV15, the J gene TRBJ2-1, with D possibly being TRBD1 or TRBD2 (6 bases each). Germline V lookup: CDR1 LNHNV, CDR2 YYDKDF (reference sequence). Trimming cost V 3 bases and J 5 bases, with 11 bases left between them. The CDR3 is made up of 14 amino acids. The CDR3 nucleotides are TGTGCCACCAGCAGTGGGGGGCTACACAATGAGCAGTTCTTC. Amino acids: CATSSGGLHNEQFF.

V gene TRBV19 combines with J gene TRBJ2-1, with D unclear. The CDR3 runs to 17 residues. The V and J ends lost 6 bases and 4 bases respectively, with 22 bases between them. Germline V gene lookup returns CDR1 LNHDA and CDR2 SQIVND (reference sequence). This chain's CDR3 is CASSHSTPELGYNEQFF. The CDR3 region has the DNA TGTGCCAGTAGCCACTCGACTCCAGAACTGGGGTACAATGAGCAGTTCTTC.

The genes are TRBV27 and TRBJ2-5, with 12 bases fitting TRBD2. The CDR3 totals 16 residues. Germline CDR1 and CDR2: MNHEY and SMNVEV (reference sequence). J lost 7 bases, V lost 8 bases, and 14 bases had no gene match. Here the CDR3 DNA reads TGTGCCAGCTCACCAGGGGGACTAGCGGGTCAGGGGACCCAGTACTTC. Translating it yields CASSPGGLAGQGTQYF.

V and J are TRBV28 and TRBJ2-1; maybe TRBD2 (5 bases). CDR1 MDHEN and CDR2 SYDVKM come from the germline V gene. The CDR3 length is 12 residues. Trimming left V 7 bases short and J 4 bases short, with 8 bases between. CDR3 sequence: CASKGDYNEQFF. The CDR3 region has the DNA TGTGCCAGCAAGGGAGATTACAATGAGCAGTTCTTC.

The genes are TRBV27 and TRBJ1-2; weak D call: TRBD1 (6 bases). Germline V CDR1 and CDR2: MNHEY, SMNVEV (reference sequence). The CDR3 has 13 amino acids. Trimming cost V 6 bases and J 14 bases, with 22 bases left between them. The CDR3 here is CASSYTPAGGTTF. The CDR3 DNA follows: TGTGCCAGCAGCTATACACCAGCCGGCGGGACAACCTTC.

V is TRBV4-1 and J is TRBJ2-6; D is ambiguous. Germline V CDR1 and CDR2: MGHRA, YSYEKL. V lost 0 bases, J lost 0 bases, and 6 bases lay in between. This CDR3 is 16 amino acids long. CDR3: CASSQEVFSGANVLTF. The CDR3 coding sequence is TGCGCCAGCAGCCAAGAGGTTTTCTCTGGGGCCAACGTCCTGACTTTC.

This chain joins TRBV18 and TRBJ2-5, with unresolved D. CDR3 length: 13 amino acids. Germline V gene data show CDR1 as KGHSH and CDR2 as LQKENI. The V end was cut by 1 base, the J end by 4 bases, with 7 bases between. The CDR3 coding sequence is TGTGCCAGCTCACCACGGGTTCGAGAGACCCAGTACTTC. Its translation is CASSPRVRETQYF.

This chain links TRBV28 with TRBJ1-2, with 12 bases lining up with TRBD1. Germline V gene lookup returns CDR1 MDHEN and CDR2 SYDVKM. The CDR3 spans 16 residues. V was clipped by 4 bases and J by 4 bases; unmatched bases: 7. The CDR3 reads CASSCLGQGARYGYTF. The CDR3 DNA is TGTGCCAGCAGTTGCTTGGGACAGGGGGCTCGCTATGGCTACACCTTC.

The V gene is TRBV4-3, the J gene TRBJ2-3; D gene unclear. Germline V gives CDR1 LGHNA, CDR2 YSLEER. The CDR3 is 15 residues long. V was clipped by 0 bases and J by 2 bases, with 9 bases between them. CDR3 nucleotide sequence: TGCGCCAGCAGCCAAGATACGGAGATCACAGATACGCAGTATTTT. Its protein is CASSQDTEITDTQYF.

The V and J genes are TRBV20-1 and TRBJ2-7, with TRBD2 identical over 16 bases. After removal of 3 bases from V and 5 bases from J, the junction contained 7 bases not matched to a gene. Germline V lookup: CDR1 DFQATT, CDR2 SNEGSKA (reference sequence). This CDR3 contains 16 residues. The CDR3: CSASGTSGRALDEQYF. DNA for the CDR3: TGCAGTGCTAGTGGGACTAGCGGGAGGGCGCTCGACGAGCAGTACTTC.

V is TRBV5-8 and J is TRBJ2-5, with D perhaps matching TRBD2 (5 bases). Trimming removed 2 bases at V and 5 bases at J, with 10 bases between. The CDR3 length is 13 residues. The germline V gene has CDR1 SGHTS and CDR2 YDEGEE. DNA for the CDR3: TGTGCCAGCAGCTTAGAGGGTGCGGAGACCCAGTACTTC. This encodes CASSLEGAETQYF. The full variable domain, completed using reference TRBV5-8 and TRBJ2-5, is EAGVTQSPTHLIKTRGQQATLRCSPISGHTSVYWYQQALGLGLQFLLWYDEGEERNRGNFPPRFSGRQFPNYSSELNVNALELEDSALYLCASSLEGAETQYFGPGTRLLVL.

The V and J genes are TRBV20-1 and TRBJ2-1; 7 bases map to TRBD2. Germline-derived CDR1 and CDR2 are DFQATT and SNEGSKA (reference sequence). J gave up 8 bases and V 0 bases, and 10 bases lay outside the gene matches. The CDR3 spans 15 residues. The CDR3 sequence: CSARDPTGGRDEQFF. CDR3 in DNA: TGCAGTGCTAGAGATCCCACGGGAGGCCGCGATGAGCAGTTCTTC.

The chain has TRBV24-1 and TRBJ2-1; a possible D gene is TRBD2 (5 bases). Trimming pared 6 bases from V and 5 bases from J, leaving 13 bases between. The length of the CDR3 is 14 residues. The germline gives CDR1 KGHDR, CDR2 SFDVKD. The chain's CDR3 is CATSSGLGDNEQFF. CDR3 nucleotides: TGTGCCACCAGTAGCGGTTTGGGCGACAATGAGCAGTTCTTC.

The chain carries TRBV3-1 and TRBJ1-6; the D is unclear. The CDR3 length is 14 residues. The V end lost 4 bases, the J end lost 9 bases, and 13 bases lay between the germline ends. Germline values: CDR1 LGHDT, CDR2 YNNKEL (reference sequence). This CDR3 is CASSREFLASPLHF. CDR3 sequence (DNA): TGTGCCAGCAGCCGGGAATTTCTGGCTTCACCCCTCCACTTT.

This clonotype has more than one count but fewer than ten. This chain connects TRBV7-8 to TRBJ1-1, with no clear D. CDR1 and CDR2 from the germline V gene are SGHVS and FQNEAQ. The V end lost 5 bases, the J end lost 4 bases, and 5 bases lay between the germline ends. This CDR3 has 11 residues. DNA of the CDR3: TGTGCCAGCAGCGAAGGCACTGAAGCTTTCTTT. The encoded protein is CASSEGTEAFF.

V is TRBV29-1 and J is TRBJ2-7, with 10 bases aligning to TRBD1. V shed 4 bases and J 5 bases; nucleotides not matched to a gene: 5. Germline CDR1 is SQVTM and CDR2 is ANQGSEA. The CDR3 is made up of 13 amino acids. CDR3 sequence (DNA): TGCAGCGTTGTCGGGGACAGGGGAAACGAGCAGTACTTC. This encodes CSVVGDRGNEQYF.

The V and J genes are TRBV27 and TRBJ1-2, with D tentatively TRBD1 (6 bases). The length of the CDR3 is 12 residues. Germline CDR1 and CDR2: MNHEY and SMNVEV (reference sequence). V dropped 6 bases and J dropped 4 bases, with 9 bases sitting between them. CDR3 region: CASRGGGYGYTF. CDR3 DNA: TGTGCCAGCAGAGGAGGGGGCTATGGCTACACCTTC.

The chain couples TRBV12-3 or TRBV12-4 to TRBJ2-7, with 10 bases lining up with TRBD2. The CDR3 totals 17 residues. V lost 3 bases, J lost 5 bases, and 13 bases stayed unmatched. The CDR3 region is CASSLGLAGEGANEQYF. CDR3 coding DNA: TGTGCCAGCAGTTTGGGGCTAGCGGGAGAAGGGGCCAACGAGCAGTACTTC.

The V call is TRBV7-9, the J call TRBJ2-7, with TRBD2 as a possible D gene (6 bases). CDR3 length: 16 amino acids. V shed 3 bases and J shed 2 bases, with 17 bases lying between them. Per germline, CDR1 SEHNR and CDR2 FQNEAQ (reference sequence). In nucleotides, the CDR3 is TGTGCCAGCAGCTTCAACCTGACTAGTAGTCCCTACGAGCAGTACTTC. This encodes CASSFNLTSSPYEQYF.

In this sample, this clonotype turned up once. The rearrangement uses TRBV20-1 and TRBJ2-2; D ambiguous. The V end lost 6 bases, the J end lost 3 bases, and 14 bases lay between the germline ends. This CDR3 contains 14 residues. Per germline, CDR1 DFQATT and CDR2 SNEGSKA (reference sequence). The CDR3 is CSANPDEDTGELFF. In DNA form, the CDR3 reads TGCAGTGCCAACCCCGACGAGGACACCGGGGAGCTGTTTTTT.